The 9 T cell receptor beta chains below come from one sample, sequenced in a study of T cells after yellow fever vaccination. Via MiXCR, TCRdb re-called the 5' RACE reads, giving one row per CDR3 protein. The sample comprises approximately 300,000 distinct CDR3 sequences, about 10% of which are singletons, and about 3.5% rests with the top ten. Specimen: CD4+ T cells sorted from PBMCs, collected 45 days after the yellow fever booster vaccination. Every receptor here comes from a man between 18 and 35 years old who received the YFV17D yellow fever vaccine.

This chain links TRBV11-3 with TRBJ1-1; 7 positions agree with TRBD1. In germline, CDR1 is SGHNT, CDR2 YENEEA. CDR3 size: 13 residues. V shed 5 bases, J shed 9 bases, and the junction held 9 bases outside the gene matches. CDR3 DNA: TGTGCCAGCAGCCAGAACCAACAGGGGAAAGCTTTCTTT. Protein sequence: CASSQNQQGKAFF.

The genes are TRBV19 and TRBJ2-5, with D perhaps matching TRBD2 (6 bases). The V end was cut by 1 base, the J end by 3 bases, with 9 bases between. This CDR3 has 14 residues. Germline values: CDR1 LNHDA, CDR2 SQIVND (reference sequence). Written as DNA, the CDR3 is TGTGCCAGTAGTATAGGTGGACTAAAAGAGACCCAGTACTTC. Translating gives CASSIGGLKETQYF.

A few counts support this clonotype. This chain uses TRBV6-2 or TRBV6-3 with TRBJ2-7, with D perhaps TRBD1 or TRBD2 (5 bases each). CDR1 is MNHEY, CDR2 SVGEGT, per germline. Trimming pared 5 bases from V and 2 bases from J, leaving 22 bases between. The CDR3 totals 17 residues. The CDR3 here is CASSLRGVGTSTYEQYF. The DNA of the CDR3 is TGTGCCAGCAGTCTACGAGGTGTAGGGACCTCGACCTACGAGCAGTACTTC.

This chain connects TRBV5-1 to TRBJ2-3; 10 bases line up with TRBD2. With 6 bases clipped from V and 6 bases from J, the junction kept 7 bases outside the gene matches. CDR3 length: 14 residues. In germline, CDR1 is SGHRS, CDR2 YFSETQ. The chain's CDR3 is CASKTSGVKDTQYF. The CDR3 DNA is TGCGCCAGCAAAACTAGCGGGGTAAAGGATACGCAGTATTTT.

Ten or more counts support this clonotype. The chain combines TRBV5-5 with TRBJ2-2, with D unresolved. CDR1 and CDR2 from the germline V gene are SGHKS and YYEKEE (reference sequence). The CDR3 totals 13 residues. The V end was cut by 1 base, the J end by 8 bases, with 9 bases between. The CDR3 is CASSLSGLGELFF. The CDR3 region has the DNA TGTGCCAGCAGCTTGTCCGGGTTGGGGGAGCTGTTTTTT.

The chain combines TRBV6-5 with TRBJ2-7; 12 nucleotides align to TRBD1. J was trimmed by 2 bases and V by 5 bases; bases with no gene match: 4. The V gene's germline CDR1 is MNHEY and CDR2 SVGAGI. The CDR3 has 15 amino acids. CDR3 DNA sequence: TGTGCCAGCAGTCGAAGGGACAGGGGGCCCTACGAGCAGTACTTC. It codes for CASSRRDRGPYEQYF.

This clonotype turned up a few times. The chain recombines TRBV7-2 with TRBJ2-3, with D perhaps TRBD1 or TRBD2 (7 bases each). The CDR3 runs 18 residues. CDR1 and CDR2 (germline): SGHTA, FQGNSA. V was trimmed by 5 bases and J by 1 base, leaving 22 bases between them. Here the CDR3 reads CASSPTPGQGGGTDTQYF. The CDR3 DNA reads as TGTGCCAGCAGCCCCACCCCGGGGCAGGGGGGGGGCACAGATACGCAGTATTTT. The full variable domain, rest sourced from reference TRBV7-2 and TRBJ2-3, is GAGVSQSPSNKVTEKGKDVELRCDPISGHTALYWYRQSLGQGLEFLIYFQGNSAPDKSGLPSDRFSAERTGGSVSTLTIQRTQQEDSAVYLCASSPTPGQGGGTDTQYFGPGTRLTVL.

This chain joins TRBV4-2 and TRBJ2-4; 9 bases line up with TRBD1. The ends lost 4 bases at V and 7 bases at J; junction bases unmatched: 14. The CDR3 consists of 17 residues. The V gene's germline CDR1 is LGHNA and CDR2 YNFKEQ. CDR3 sequence: CASSRTGEGGYGNIQYF. CDR3 coding DNA: TGTGCCAGCAGCCGGACAGGGGAAGGGGGATATGGGAACATTCAGTACTTC.

This clonotype was observed a few times. This CDR3 reads CASSLRTGRLYNEQFF. For the CDR3, the DNA is TGTGCCAGCAGCCTCCGGACAGGTAGGCTCTACAATGAGCAGTTCTTC. The gene calls are TRBV6-2 or TRBV6-3 and TRBJ2-1, with TRBD1 identical over 7 bases. This CDR3 contains 16 residues. With V trimmed by 6 bases and J by 3 bases, 11 bases remained unmatched. The germline CDR1 and CDR2 sequences are MNHEY and SVGEGT.